A single sample gave rise to the 2 T cell receptor beta chains below, sequenced in a study of a mutant IDH1 vaccine in newly diagnosed glioma. Their recognized antigens are unknown. Time point: week 35, safety follow-up. Every vaccination contained 300 ug of the mutant IDH1 20-mer peptide and was paired with topical imiquimod. Data came from immunoSEQ multiplex PCR; TCRdb stores just in-frame clones and leaves some out. The sample holds over 45,000 clones; over 60% are singletons and the top ten take 12%. The sequenced sample was PBMCs, obtained from a glioma patient whose treatment included an IDH1 peptide vaccine. These receptors all come from a middle-aged man with glioma.

This clone occurred a few times. The V call is TRBV27, the J call TRBJ2-2; TRBD1 is a possible D gene (5 bases). Germline CDR1 and CDR2: MNHEY and SMNVEV (reference sequence). V gave up 8 bases and J gave up 0 bases, with 10 bases separating them. The CDR3 has 14 amino acids. CDR3 bases: TGTGCCAGCCGACAGCCAACGAACACCGGGGAGCTGTTTTTT. Translated: CASRQPTNTGELFF.

The chain carries TRBV12-5 and TRBJ2-3; D perhaps matches TRBD2 (6 bases). V was cut by 5 bases and J by 0 bases, with 18 bases left in between. The germline V gene has CDR1 LGHNT and CDR2 FRNRAP. The CDR3 covers 17 residues. The DNA for the CDR3 is TGTGCTAGTGGTGCCCCCAGAGGAGGGAGAAGCACAGATACGCAGTATTTT. It specifies CASGAPRGGRSTDTQYF. Full variable domain (rest looked up from reference TRBV12-5 and TRBJ2-3): DARVTQTPRHKVTEMGQEVTMRCQPILGHNTVFWYRQTMMQGLELLAYFRNRAPLDDSGMPKDRFSAEMPDATLATLKIQPSEPRDSAVYFCASGAPRGGRSTDTQYFGPGTRLTVL.